This T cell receptor beta chain was sequenced during a study of a mutant IDH1 vaccine in newly diagnosed glioma. Study details: The sex distribution of treated patients was 62.5% male and about 40% female, with a mean age of around 40 years. Earlier therapy was either radiotherapy, temozolomide, or both, and most got both.

V lost 1 base, J lost 4 bases, and 11 bases lay in between. This CDR3 spans 14 amino acids. CDR1 and CDR2 (germline): MGHDK, SYGVNS. A word on this clone: No antigen is known for it.

Time point meaning: baseline, week 1 (first vaccination visit). As to treatment: pre-vaccination baseline after standard-of-care therapy. Donors had new IDH1-mutant astrocytomas of WHO grade 3 or 4 (ATRX-lost). The study's findings and limits: Overall, just under 95% of patients had vaccine-induced immune responses.

The method was immunoSEQ multiplex PCR; TCRdb's version includes in-frame clones alone and lacks a portion of them. This table has about 30,000 clones, roughly 80% appearing once. The chain is built from TRBV25-1 and TRBJ2-7; D is possibly TRBD1 or TRBD2 (6 bases each). The material was PBMCs, obtained from a glioma patient treated with radiotherapy, temozolomide or both. The TCR comes from a man aged 25-45 years with glioma. The CDR3 coding sequence is TGTGCCAGCAGTGAATCGGGGGCAGCTTACGAGCAGTACTTC. Translating it yields CASSESGAAYEQYF.